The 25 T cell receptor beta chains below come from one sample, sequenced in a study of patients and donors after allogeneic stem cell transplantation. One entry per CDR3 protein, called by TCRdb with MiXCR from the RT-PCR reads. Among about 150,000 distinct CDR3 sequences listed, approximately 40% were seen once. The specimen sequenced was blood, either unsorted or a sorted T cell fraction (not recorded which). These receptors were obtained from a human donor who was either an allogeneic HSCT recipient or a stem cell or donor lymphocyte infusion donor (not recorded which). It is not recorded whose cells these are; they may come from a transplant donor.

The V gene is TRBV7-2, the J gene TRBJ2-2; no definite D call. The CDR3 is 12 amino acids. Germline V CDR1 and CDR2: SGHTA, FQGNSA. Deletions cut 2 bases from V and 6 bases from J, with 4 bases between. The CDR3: CASSLNAGELFF. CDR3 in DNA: TGTGCCAGCAGCTTAAATGCCGGGGAGCTGTTTTTT.

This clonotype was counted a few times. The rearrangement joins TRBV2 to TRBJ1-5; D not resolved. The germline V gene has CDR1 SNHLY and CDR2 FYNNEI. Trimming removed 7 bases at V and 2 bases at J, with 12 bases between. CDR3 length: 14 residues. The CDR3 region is CASTAKWGNQPQHF. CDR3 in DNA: TGTGCCAGCACAGCGAAATGGGGCAATCAGCCCCAGCATTTT.

The CDR3 here is CASSLGLPVSNQPQHF. The CDR3 bases are TGTGCCAGCAGTTTAGGACTCCCCGTTAGCAATCAGCCCCAGCATTTT. This chain connects TRBV12-3 or TRBV12-4 to TRBJ1-5; D unresolved. The CDR3 contains 16 residues. The V end was cut by 1 base, the J end by 0 bases, with 10 bases between.

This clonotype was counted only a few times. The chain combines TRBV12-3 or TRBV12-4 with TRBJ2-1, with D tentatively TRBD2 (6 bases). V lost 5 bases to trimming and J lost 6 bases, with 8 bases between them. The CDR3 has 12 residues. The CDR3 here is CASSPTSNEQFF. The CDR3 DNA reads TGTGCCAGCAGTCCGACTAGCAATGAGCAGTTCTTC.

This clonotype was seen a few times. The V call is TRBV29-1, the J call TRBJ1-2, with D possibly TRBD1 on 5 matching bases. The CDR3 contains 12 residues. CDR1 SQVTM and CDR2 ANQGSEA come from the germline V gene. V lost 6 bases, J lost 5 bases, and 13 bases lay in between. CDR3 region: CSVPTALYGYTF. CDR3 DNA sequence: TGCAGCGTGCCGACAGCATTGTATGGCTACACCTTC.

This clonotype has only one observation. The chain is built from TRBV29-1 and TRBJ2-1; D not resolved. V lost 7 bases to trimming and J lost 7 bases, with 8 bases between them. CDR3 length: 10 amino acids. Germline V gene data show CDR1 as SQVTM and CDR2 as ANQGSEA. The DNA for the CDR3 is TGCAGCGGAGGACCTAATGAGCAGTTCTTC. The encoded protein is CSGGPNEQFF.

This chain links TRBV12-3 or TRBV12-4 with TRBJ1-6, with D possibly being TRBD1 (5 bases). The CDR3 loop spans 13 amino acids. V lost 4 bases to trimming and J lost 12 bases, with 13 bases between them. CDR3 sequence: CASSSQGVGPLHF. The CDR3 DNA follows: TGTGCCAGCAGTTCACAAGGGGTAGGACCCCTCCACTTT.

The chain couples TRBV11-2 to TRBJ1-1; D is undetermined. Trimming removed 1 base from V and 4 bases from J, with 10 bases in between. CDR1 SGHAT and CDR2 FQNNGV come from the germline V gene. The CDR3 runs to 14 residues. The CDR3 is CASSLVGGPTEAFF. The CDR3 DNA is TGTGCCAGCAGCTTAGTTGGCGGGCCCACTGAAGCTTTCTTT.

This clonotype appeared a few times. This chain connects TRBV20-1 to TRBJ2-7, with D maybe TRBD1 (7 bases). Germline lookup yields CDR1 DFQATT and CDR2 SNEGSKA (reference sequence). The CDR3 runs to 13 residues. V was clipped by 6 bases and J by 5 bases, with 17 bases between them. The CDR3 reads CSAPRDSYHEQYF. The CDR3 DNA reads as TGCAGTGCCCCGCGGGACAGTTACCACGAGCAGTACTTC.

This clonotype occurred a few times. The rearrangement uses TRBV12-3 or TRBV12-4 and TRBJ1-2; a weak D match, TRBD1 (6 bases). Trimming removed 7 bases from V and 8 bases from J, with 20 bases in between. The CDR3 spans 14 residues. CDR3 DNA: TGTGCCAGCACCCCCACGGCGGGGGGCAGGGGCTACACCTTC. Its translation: CASTPTAGGRGYTF.

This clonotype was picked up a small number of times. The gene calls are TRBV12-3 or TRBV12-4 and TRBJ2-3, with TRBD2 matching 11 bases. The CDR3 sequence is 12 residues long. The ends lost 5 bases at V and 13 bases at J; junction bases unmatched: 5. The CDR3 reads CASSLSGGAKYF. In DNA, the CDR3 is TGTGCCAGCAGTCTTAGCGGGGGGGCAAAGTATTTT.

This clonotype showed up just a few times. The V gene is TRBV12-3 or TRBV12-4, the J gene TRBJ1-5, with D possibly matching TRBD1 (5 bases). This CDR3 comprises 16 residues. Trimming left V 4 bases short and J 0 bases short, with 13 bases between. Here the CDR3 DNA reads TGTGCCAGCAGTTCGGGGGGACGGTATAGCAATCAGCCCCAGCATTTT. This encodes CASSSGGRYSNQPQHF.

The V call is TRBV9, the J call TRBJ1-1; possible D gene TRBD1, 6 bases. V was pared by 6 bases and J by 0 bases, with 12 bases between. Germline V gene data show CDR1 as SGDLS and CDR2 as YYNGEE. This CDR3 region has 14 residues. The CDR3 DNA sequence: TGTGCCAGCACCCAGGACAGTATGAACACTGAAGCTTTCTTT. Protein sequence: CASTQDSMNTEAFF.

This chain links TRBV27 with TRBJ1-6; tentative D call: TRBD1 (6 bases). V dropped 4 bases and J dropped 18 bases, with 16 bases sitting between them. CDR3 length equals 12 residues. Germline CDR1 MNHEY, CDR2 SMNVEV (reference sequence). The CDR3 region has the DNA TGTGCCAGCAGTTCAACAGGGAAGCATAGCCACTTT. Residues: CASSSTGKHSHF.

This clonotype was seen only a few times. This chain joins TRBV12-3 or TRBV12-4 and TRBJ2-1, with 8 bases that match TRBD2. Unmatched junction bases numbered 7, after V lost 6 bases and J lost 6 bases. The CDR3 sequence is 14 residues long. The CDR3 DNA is TGTGCCAGCAGCTCCGGGACTAGAATCAATGAGCAGTTCTTC. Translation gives CASSSGTRINEQFF.

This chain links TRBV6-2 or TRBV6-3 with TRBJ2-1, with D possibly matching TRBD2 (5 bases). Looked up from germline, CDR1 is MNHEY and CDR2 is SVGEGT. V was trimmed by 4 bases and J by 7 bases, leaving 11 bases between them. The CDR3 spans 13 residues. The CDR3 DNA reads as TGTGCCAGCAGTTTCGGACTTCTTAATGAGCAGTTCTTC. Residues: CASSFGLLNEQFF.

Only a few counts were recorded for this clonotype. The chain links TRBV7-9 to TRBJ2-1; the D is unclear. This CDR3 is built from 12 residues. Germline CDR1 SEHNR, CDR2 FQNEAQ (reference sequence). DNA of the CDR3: TGTGTTTCGCGGAGCTCCTACAATGAGCAGTTCTTC. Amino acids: CVSRSSYNEQFF.

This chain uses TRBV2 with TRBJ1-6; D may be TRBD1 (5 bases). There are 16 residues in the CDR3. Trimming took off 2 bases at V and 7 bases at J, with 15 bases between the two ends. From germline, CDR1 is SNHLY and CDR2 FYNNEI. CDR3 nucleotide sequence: TGTGCCAGCAGTGAAAGGCAGGGATTGTACAATTCACCCCTCCACTTT. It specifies CASSERQGLYNSPLHF.

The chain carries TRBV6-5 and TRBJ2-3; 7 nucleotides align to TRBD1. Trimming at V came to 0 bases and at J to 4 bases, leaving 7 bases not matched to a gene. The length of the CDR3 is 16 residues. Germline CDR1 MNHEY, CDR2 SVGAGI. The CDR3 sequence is CASSYSRTGGPDTQYF. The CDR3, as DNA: TGTGCCAGCAGTTACTCGAGGACAGGAGGACCAGATACGCAGTATTTT.

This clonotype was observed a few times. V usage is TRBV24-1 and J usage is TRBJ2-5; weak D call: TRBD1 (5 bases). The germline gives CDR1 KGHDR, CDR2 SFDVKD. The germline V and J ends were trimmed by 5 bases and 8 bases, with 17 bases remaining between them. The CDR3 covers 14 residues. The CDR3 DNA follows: TGTGCCACCAGTGTCACAGGACCCACTATAACCCAGTACTTC. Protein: CATSVTGPTITQYF.

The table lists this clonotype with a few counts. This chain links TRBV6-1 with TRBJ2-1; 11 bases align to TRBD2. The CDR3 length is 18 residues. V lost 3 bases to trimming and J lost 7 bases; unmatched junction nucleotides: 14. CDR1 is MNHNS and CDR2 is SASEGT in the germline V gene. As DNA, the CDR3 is TGTGCCAGCAGTGATACCCTTCTAGCGGGGGGAATTTCTAATGAGCAGTTCTTC. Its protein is CASSDTLLAGGISNEQFF.

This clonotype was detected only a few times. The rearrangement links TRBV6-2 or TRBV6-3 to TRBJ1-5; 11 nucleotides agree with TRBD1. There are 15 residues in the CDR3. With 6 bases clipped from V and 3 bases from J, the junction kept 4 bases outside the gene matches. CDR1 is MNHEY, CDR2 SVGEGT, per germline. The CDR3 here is CASSKDRGLNQPQHF. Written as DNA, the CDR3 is TGTGCCAGCAGCAAGGACAGGGGGCTCAATCAGCCCCAGCATTTT.

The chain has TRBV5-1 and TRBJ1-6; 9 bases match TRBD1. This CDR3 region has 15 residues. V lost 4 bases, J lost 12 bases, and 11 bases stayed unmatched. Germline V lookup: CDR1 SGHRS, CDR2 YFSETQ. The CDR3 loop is CASSGGTGPLGPLHF. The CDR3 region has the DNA TGCGCCAGCAGCGGCGGGACAGGGCCATTGGGACCCCTCCACTTT.

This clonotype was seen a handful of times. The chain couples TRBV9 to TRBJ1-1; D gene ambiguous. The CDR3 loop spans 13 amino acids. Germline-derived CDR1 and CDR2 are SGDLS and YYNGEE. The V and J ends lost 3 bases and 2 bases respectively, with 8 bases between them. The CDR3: CASSAGLNTEAFF. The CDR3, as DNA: TGTGCCAGCAGCGCCGGACTTAACACTGAAGCTTTCTTT.

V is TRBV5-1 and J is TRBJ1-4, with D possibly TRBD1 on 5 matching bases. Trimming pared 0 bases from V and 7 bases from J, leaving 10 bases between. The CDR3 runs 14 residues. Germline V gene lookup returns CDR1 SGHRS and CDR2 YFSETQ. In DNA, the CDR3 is TGCGCCAGCAGCTTGGCGGGACGTCGTGAAAAACTGTTTTTT. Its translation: CASSLAGRREKLFF.